This T cell receptor (beta chain) was retrieved from a study of T cell responses to AZD1222 COVID-19 vaccine. Germline lookup yields CDR1 SGHRS and CDR2 YFSETQ. The V and J ends lost 5 bases and 8 bases, in that order; junction bases with no gene match: 10. CDR3 length: 16 residues. The data were produced by immunoSEQ multiplex PCR, yet TCRdb's version contains in-frame clones alone and is incomplete. The sample lists approximately 140,000 clones, around 91% occurring once. The sequence was collected from an adult in good health. V usage is TRBV5-1 and J usage is TRBJ2-2, with 12 bases lining up with TRBD1. This sample comprised peripheral blood, obtained on day 0 of AZD1222 vaccination. For the CDR3, the DNA is TGCGCCAGCAGTTCGGGACAGGGGGCGCCGGAGGGGGAGCTGTTTTTT. It specifies CASSSGQGAPEGELFF. The whole variable domain, filled in from reference TRBV5-1 and TRBJ2-2, reads KAGVTQTPRYLIKTRGQQVTLSCSPISGHRSVSWYQQTPGQGLQFLFEYFSETQRNKGNFPGRFSGRQFSNSRSEMNVSTLELGDSALYLCASSSGQGAPEGELFFGEGSRLTVL.